One and the same sample provided the 10 T cell receptor beta chains below, sequenced in a study of blood T cell repertoires in COVID-19. Profiling relied on immunoSEQ multiplex PCR, and the TCRdb table lists in-frame clones only, not all of them. The table records 30,000 to 35,000 clones, over 90% of them present only once. Sequences were obtained from peripheral blood. The receptors derive from a human donor in a cohort sampled during active COVID-19.

The CDR3 bases are TGCGCCAGCAGCTTGGAAAGCACCTCCCGCTACAATGAGCAGTTCTTC. Translated, it gives CASSLESTSRYNEQFF. The chain links TRBV5-1 to TRBJ2-1; D is uncertain. The CDR3 sequence is 16 residues long. The V gene's germline CDR1 is SGHRS and CDR2 YFSETQ. Trimming stripped 0 bases from V and 3 bases from J, with 13 bases between.

The chain combines TRBV3-1 (or the pseudogene TRBV3-2) with TRBJ2-1; 12 nucleotides align to TRBD2. V was pared by 1 base and J by 8 bases, with 18 bases of the junction left unmatched. This CDR3 has 20 amino acids. The germline gives CDR1 LGHDT, CDR2 YNNKEL (reference sequence). The CDR3 reads CASSQVILAGGDGGFHEQFF. The CDR3 nucleotides are TGTGCCAGCAGCCAAGTCATACTAGCGGGAGGAGATGGGGGTTTCCATGAGCAGTTCTTC.

This sequence joins TRBV7-9 and TRBJ1-5; maybe TRBD1 (5 bases). Germline-derived CDR1 and CDR2 are SEHNR and FQNEAQ (reference sequence). Trimming stripped 6 bases from V and 3 bases from J, with 15 bases between. The CDR3 loop spans 15 amino acids. In DNA, the CDR3 is TGTGCCAGCAGTGCGGGACCGACCTACAATCAGCCCCAGCATTTT. As protein: CASSAGPTYNQPQHF.

The gene calls are TRBV4-1 and TRBJ1-1; the D is unclear. Deletions cut 3 bases from V and 6 bases from J, with 17 bases between. The V gene's germline CDR1 is MGHRA and CDR2 YSYEKL. This CDR3 has 15 amino acids. The CDR3 region is CASSHGTLGDAEAFF. The CDR3 nucleotides are TGCGCCAGCAGCCATGGCACCTTGGGAGACGCTGAAGCTTTCTTT.

The J gene is TRBJ1-2, the V gene TRBV3-1 (or the pseudogene TRBV3-2); tentative D call: TRBD1 (6 bases). This CDR3 region has 14 residues. From germline, CDR1 is LGHDT and CDR2 YNNKEL (reference sequence). Trimming shortened V by 5 bases and J by 2 bases, and 12 bases separated the two germline ends. The CDR3 region has the DNA TGTGCCAGCAGCGGTGCAGGGGTAAACTATGGCTACACCTTC. Protein: CASSGAGVNYGYTF.

The chain uses TRBV7-9 and TRBJ2-7; 7 bases are a match to TRBD1. Germline V gene data show CDR1 as SEHNR and CDR2 as FQNEAQ (reference sequence). The V and J ends lost 4 bases and 3 bases, in that order; junction bases with no gene match: 6. The CDR3 extends over 14 amino acids. The CDR3 bases are TGTGCCAGCAGCTCCCGGGACAGACGCTACGAGCAGTACTTC. It is translated as CASSSRDRRYEQYF.

V usage is TRBV4-1 and J usage is TRBJ1-4, with TRBD1 identical over 7 bases. CDR1 is MGHRA and CDR2 is YSYEKL in the germline V gene. This CDR3 comprises 15 residues. The V segment lost 3 bases and the J segment 4 bases; nucleotides outside the gene matches: 5. CDR3 loop: CASSQGQKFNEKLFF. The CDR3, as DNA: TGCGCCAGCAGCCAGGGACAGAAGTTTAATGAAAAACTGTTTTTT.

This sequence joins TRBV7-8 and TRBJ2-2, with D possibly TRBD2 on 6 matching bases. The CDR3 has 16 residues. CDR1 is SGHVS, CDR2 FQNEAQ, per germline. V was pared by 0 bases and J by 1 base, with 9 bases between. The CDR3, as DNA: TGTGCCAGCAGCTTAGCTAGGCGGGAGAACACCGGGGAGCTGTTTTTT. It encodes CASSLARRENTGELFF.

V gene TRBV6-6 combines with J gene TRBJ1-6, with 11 nucleotides matching TRBD1. Germline V lookup: CDR1 MNHNY, CDR2 SVGAGI (reference sequence). After removal of 6 bases from V and 9 bases from J, the junction contained 7 bases not matched to a gene. CDR3 length: 15 residues. CDR3 in DNA: TGTGCCAGCAGCCGAGGGACAGGGGGGAGTTCACCCCTCCACTTT. Its translation: CASSRGTGGSSPLHF.

V usage is TRBV7-9 and J usage is TRBJ1-6; D not certain. V was trimmed by 1 base and J by 7 bases, leaving 11 bases between them. The CDR3 sequence is 15 residues long. From germline, CDR1 is SEHNR and CDR2 FQNEAQ (reference sequence). The CDR3 is CASSLGRSQNSPLHF. For the CDR3, the DNA is TGTGCCAGCAGCTTAGGTCGGAGCCAAAATTCACCCCTCCACTTT.